This TCR beta chain derives from a study of blood T cell repertoires in COVID-19. Looking at the study overall: T cells, B-cell-depleted T cells, or PBMCs supplied cDNA or gDNA.

Seattle cases were enrolled at active infection and followed longitudinally. This clone was recorded once. V lost 1 base to trimming and J lost 1 base, with 4 bases between them. Germline CDR1 is SGHTA and CDR2 is FQGTGA. This CDR3 has 13 amino acids. Libraries were prepared by immunoSEQ multiplex PCR; TCRdb keeps only in-frame clonotypes and omits some of them. The sample yields 250,000 to 350,000 clones, approximately 84% seen once. The sequenced sample consisted of peripheral blood. The source of this sequence is a human donor with COVID-19, enrolled during active disease. The donor label of this sample is uncertain. The chain links TRBV7-3 to TRBJ1-1; D is unclear. CDR3 loop: CASSLSQNTEAFF. The CDR3 region has the DNA TGTGCCAGCAGCTTAAGTCAGAACACTGAAGCTTTCTTT.